These 15 T cell receptor beta chains were sequenced from one sample in a study of cytomegalovirus exposure and HLA in healthy donors. The PCR used 60 Vbeta and 13 Jbeta primers. The data were produced by immunoSEQ multiplex PCR, yet TCRdb's version contains in-frame clones alone and is incomplete. In total, the table holds 55,000 to 75,000 clones. Sequencing was performed on PBMCs. All receptors come from a woman younger than 45 in good health and CMV-seronegative.

This chain joins TRBV27 and TRBJ1-1; the D gene is possibly TRBD1 (6 bases). V lost 3 bases, J lost 4 bases, and 9 bases lay in between. This CDR3 comprises 13 residues. Germline CDR1 and CDR2: MNHEY and SMNVEV (reference sequence). This CDR3 is CASSFTGTTEAFF. In DNA, the CDR3 is TGTGCCAGCAGTTTCACAGGGACCACTGAAGCTTTCTTT.

This sequence joins TRBV9 and TRBJ1-1, with unresolved D. Germline V CDR1 and CDR2: SGDLS, YYNGEE. The CDR3 has 15 amino acids. V was trimmed by 0 bases and J by 1 base, leaving 10 bases between them. The CDR3 spells CASSVDGGRNTEAFF. The CDR3 DNA sequence: TGTGCCAGCAGCGTAGATGGAGGGCGGAACACTGAAGCTTTCTTT.

This chain joins TRBV27 and TRBJ1-2, with 7 nucleotides matching TRBD1. J gave up 13 bases and V 3 bases, and 14 bases lay outside the gene matches. This CDR3 has 14 amino acids. The germline gives CDR1 MNHEY, CDR2 SMNVEV (reference sequence). The CDR3 loop reads CASSFYGTADSFTF. The CDR3 DNA reads TGTGCCAGCAGTTTTTACGGGACAGCTGACTCTTTCACCTTC.

The chain combines TRBV30 with TRBJ1-6; unclear D gene. The CDR3 runs to 15 residues. The germline V gene has CDR1 GTSNPN and CDR2 SVGIG (reference sequence). The V gene lost 6 bases and the J gene lost 7 bases, with 19 bases spanning the gap. CDR3 sequence: CACSTRASGNSPLHF. The CDR3 DNA sequence: TGTGCCTGCTCGACCCGGGCCTCGGGGAATTCACCCCTCCACTTT.

This chain joins TRBV9 and TRBJ2-3, with D perhaps matching TRBD2 (6 bases). Germline CDR1 is SGDLS and CDR2 is YYNGEE. V lost 3 bases and J 0 bases, leaving 11 bases between the germline ends. The CDR3 totals 15 residues. The CDR3 DNA is TGTGCCAGCAGCGCGCGACTAGGCAGCACAGATACGCAGTATTTT. It codes for CASSARLGSTDTQYF.

The chain links TRBV9 to TRBJ2-3; 10 bases agree with TRBD1. The CDR3 runs to 16 residues. The V gene's germline CDR1 is SGDLS and CDR2 YYNGEE. The J segment lost 1 base and the V segment lost 0 bases, leaving 2 bases of the junction unmatched. The CDR3 loop reads CASSVGQGAGTDTQYF. In DNA form, the CDR3 reads TGTGCCAGCAGCGTAGGACAGGGGGCTGGCACAGATACGCAGTATTTT.

The chain uses TRBV19 and TRBJ1-1; the D is unclear. V was clipped by 2 bases and J by 7 bases, with 11 bases between them. CDR1 and CDR2 from the germline V gene are LNHDA and SQIVND (reference sequence). This CDR3 spans 13 amino acids. The CDR3 reads CASSIRREGEAFF. The CDR3 bases are TGTGCCAGTAGTATACGGAGAGAGGGTGAAGCTTTCTTT.

The V gene is TRBV6-6, the J gene TRBJ1-3; D unclear. Germline V gene lookup returns CDR1 MNHNY and CDR2 SVGAGI (reference sequence). The CDR3 has 16 residues. V was pared by 5 bases and J by 3 bases, with 17 bases between. The CDR3 loop reads CASSPRPGGFGNTIYF. The CDR3 DNA is TGTGCCAGCAGTCCTCGACCCGGAGGGTTTGGAAACACCATATATTTT.

The V and J genes are TRBV20-1 and TRBJ2-7; 7 bases are shared with TRBD1. The V gene's germline CDR1 is DFQATT and CDR2 SNEGSKA (reference sequence). There are 11 residues in the CDR3. The V gene end was trimmed by 0 bases and the J gene end by 9 bases; junction bases not matched to a gene: 2. Here the CDR3 DNA reads TGCAGTGCTAGAGATAGGACAGGGCAGTACTTC. Translating gives CSARDRTGQYF.

The chain links TRBV20-1 to TRBJ1-1; 9 positions match TRBD1. Trimming cost V 5 bases and J 5 bases; bases outside gene matches: 0. This CDR3 has 11 amino acids. CDR1 DFQATT and CDR2 SNEGSKA come from the germline V gene (reference sequence). CDR3 in DNA: TGCAGTGCTGACAGGGGGACTGAAGCTTTCTTT. It encodes CSADRGTEAFF.

The rearrangement links TRBV18 to TRBJ1-4; D is unresolved. Germline V gene data show CDR1 as KGHSH and CDR2 as LQKENI. With 6 bases removed from V and 6 bases from J, the gap between germline ends came to 14 bases. The CDR3 spans 14 residues. The CDR3 here is CASSYSFSDEKLFF. As DNA, the CDR3 is TGTGCCAGCTCCTACTCTTTTTCGGATGAAAAACTGTTTTTT.

CDR3 nucleotide sequence: TGTGCCAGCAGCCTCCGAGGGACTAGCGGGGGGGGGACCACAGATACGCAGTATTTT. Translating gives CASSLRGTSGGGTTDTQYF. This chain connects TRBV4-2 to TRBJ2-3, with TRBD2 matching 16 bases. Germline-derived CDR1 and CDR2 are LGHNA and YNFKEQ. Germline trimming cut 4 bases from V and 2 bases from J; bases unmatched to any gene: 9. The CDR3 consists of 19 residues.

This sequence joins TRBV6-4 and TRBJ2-1, with a tentative D call TRBD2 (7 bases). CDR1 and CDR2 from the germline V gene are MRHNA and SNTAGT. This CDR3 is 13 amino acids long. The V gene lost 8 bases and the J gene lost 9 bases, with 17 bases spanning the gap. The CDR3 is CASGEGGRSEQFF. The CDR3 DNA reads TGTGCCAGCGGGGAGGGGGGGCGGAGTGAGCAGTTCTTC.

The chain combines TRBV9 with TRBJ2-7; D is unresolved. The CDR3 covers 15 residues. V shed 1 base and J shed 2 bases, with 13 bases lying between them. Germline V gene data show CDR1 as SGDLS and CDR2 as YYNGEE. CDR3 DNA sequence: TGTGCCAGCAGCGTACGGCCAACGGGTACCTACGAGCAGTACTTC. This translates into CASSVRPTGTYEQYF.

The genes are TRBV18 and TRBJ1-2; 7 bases are a match to TRBD1. Germline-derived CDR1 and CDR2 are KGHSH and LQKENI. V lost 4 bases and J lost 10; bases outside the gene matches: 9. The CDR3 totals 13 residues. CDR3 sequence: CASSLNQGEVYTF. The CDR3 nucleotides read TGTGCCAGCTCACTTAATCAGGGGGAGGTCTACACCTTC.